Listed here are 10 T cell receptor beta chains from one sample, sequenced in a study of T cell repertoires in cytomegalovirus infection. Using its own MiXCR run on the reads, TCRdb lists one record per CDR3 protein. This table has approximately 1,000,000 distinct CDR3 sequences, approximately 31% appearing once. No antigens are known for them. This specimen was cultured CD8+ T cells from PBMCs, taken from culture after CMV antigen stimulation. These receptors were obtained from a human donor in good health (CMV status not recorded). Some clones in this sample may be carry-over from other donors' samples.

Concerning this clonotype itself: One junction end does not reproduce the germline sequence, and a read error may be involved. The chain uses TRBV5-1 and TRBJ2-1; D is ambiguous. The CDR3 is 12 residues long. Germline CDR1 is SGHRS and CDR2 is YFSETQ. DNA for the CDR3: TGCGCCAGCAGCCCGAGCGTCGGCGAGCAGTTATTC. It specifies CASSPSVGEQLF. Filled out from reference TRBV5-1 and TRBJ2-1, the complete variable domain reads KAGVTQTPRYLIKTRGQQVTLSCSPISGHRSVSWYQQTPGQGLQFLFEYFSETQRNKGNFPGRFSGRQFSNSRSEMNVSTLELGDSALYLCASSPSVGEQLFGPGTRLTVL.

The rearrangement joins TRBV7-9 to TRBJ2-2; 8 bases match TRBD2. V gave up 7 bases and J gave up 4 bases; unmatched junction bases: 8. The CDR3 runs 15 residues. Germline V CDR1 and CDR2: SEHNR, FQNEAQ (reference sequence). The CDR3 region has the DNA TGTGCCAGCAAGGAACGGGGGGGCAGCACCGGGGAGCTGTTTTTT. Residues: CASKERGGSTGELFF.

The chain couples TRBV9 to TRBJ2-1; D is ambiguous. Germline values: CDR1 SGDLS, CDR2 YYNGEE. V was trimmed by 4 bases and J by 7 bases, leaving 18 bases between them. This CDR3 spans 15 amino acids. Written as DNA, the CDR3 is TGTGCCAGCAGCCTAGAGAGCTCATGGTGGAATGAGCAGTTCTTC. It specifies CASSLESSWWNEQFF.

This chain links TRBV7-9 with TRBJ2-2; D gene ambiguous. The CDR3 covers 15 residues. V was pared by 5 bases and J by 5 bases, with 15 bases between. CDR1 SEHNR and CDR2 FQNEAQ come from the germline V gene (reference sequence). The CDR3 is CASSRRVAGTGELFF. CDR3 in DNA: TGTGCCAGCAGCCGACGAGTAGCCGGGACCGGGGAGCTGTTTTTT.

This clonotype has more than one count but fewer than ten. The rearrangement uses TRBV11-2 and TRBJ2-7, with D unresolved. CDR3 length: 14 residues. The germline gives CDR1 SGHAT, CDR2 FQNNGV. V lost 5 bases and J 6 bases, leaving 17 bases between the germline ends. Here the CDR3 DNA reads TGTGCCAGCAGCGGGCCCCTCCCCTCGGTCGAGCAGTACGTC. Translated, it gives CASSGPLPSVEQYV.

Notes on this clonotype: A much more abundant neighbour one base away suggests this may be a read error. The rearrangement links TRBV12-3 or TRBV12-4 to TRBJ2-6, with 7 bases that match TRBD1. This CDR3 is 19 amino acids long. The CDR3 DNA sequence: TGTGCCAGCAGTTTTATTTTGACAGGGAAAGCCTCTGGGGACAACGTCCTGACTTTC. This translates into CASSFILTGKASGDNVLTF.

The gene calls are TRBV6-6 and TRBJ2-3; either TRBD1 or TRBD2 may supply D (7 bases each). From germline, CDR1 is MNHNY and CDR2 SVGAGI (reference sequence). V was trimmed by 5 bases and J by 1 base, leaving 16 bases between them. CDR3 size: 16 residues. The CDR3 region is CASSHPQGGGTDTQYF. The CDR3 coding sequence is TGTGCCAGCAGTCATCCTCAGGGGGGGGGCACAGATACGCAGTATTTT.

V usage is TRBV6-2 or TRBV6-3 and J usage is TRBJ2-1; no firm D call. V was shortened by 5 bases and J by 8 bases, with 13 bases between the two germline ends. The V gene's germline CDR1 is MNHEY and CDR2 SVGEGT. The CDR3 extends over 13 amino acids. CDR3 nucleotides: TGTGCCAGCAGTCTTAGGACCCGGGATGAGCAGTTCTTC. As protein: CASSLRTRDEQFF.

This clonotype was counted between two and nine times. The chain is built from TRBV2 and TRBJ2-7; D gene uncertain. V was shortened by 8 bases and J by 2 bases, with 16 bases between the two germline ends. Germline V lookup: CDR1 SNHLY, CDR2 FYNNEI. The CDR3 loop spans 14 amino acids. This CDR3 reads CASGGIKGPYEQYV. For the CDR3, the DNA is TGTGCCAGCGGTGGGATTAAGGGCCCCTACGAGCAGTACGTC.

This clonotype showed up just a few times. The V and J genes are TRBV11-2 and TRBJ2-1; TRBD2 matches at 8 bases. Germline loops: CDR1 SGHAT, CDR2 FQNNGV. The CDR3 totals 18 residues. With 1 base clipped from V and 6 bases from J, the junction kept 14 bases outside the gene matches. Here the CDR3 DNA reads TGTGCCAGCAGCTTAGTGGGGGGACTAGGAGCGAGCGTCAATGAGCAGTTCTTC. Residues: CASSLVGGLGASVNEQFF.